This T cell receptor (beta chain) emerged from a study of control samples from healthy donors and cancer patients. This clone has just one count. The CDR3 spans 12 residues. Germline CDR1 SNHLY, CDR2 FYNNEI. Losses at the gene ends were 7 bases for V and 4 bases for J; bases not matched to a gene: 2. The repertoire was sequenced with immunoSEQ multiplex PCR; TCRdb's copy has only in-frame clones and lacks some. This sample has over 100,000 clones, with roughly 92% found just once. This chain links TRBV2 with TRBJ2-7, with 9 bases lining up with TRBD1. This TCR came from a man between 18 and 35 years old in good health. Source material: blood. The CDR3 DNA follows: TGTGCCAGCACGGGACAGGGATACGAGCAGTACTTC. Protein product: CASTGQGYEQYF.